The clone carrying this T cell receptor beta chain came up a few times. Its antigen is not identified. Sequence at one end of the junction differs from germline and may be a read error. The data were obtained in a study of T cells in Graves' hyperthyroidism and ophthalmopathy. There were TCR beta CDR3 regions amplified from RNA transcripts. RT-PCR in the first round (using the HTBI primer set) targeted the TCR CDR3. TCRdb re-analysed the multiplex PCR reads in MiXCR, keeping a single row per CDR3 protein. Of hundreds of thousands of distinct CDR3 sequences in the sample, 12% to 15% were seen once. Study observations and caveats: Blood shared most expanded thyroid clonotypes above 0.001.

Among the patients, aged 18 to 65, hyperthyroidism was newly diagnosed and had lasted under 2 months. The study based diagnoses on clinical symptoms, serum thyroxine and TRAb, thyroid ultrasound and orbital computed tomography. An approximately 10 ml volume of fresh peripheral blood provided the PBMCs. Sequencing was performed on blood. The sequence was collected from a woman younger than 35 with Graves' hyperthyroidism.

The CDR3 here is CASGRGYGCTF. For the CDR3, the DNA is TGTGCCAGCGGGAGGGGCTATGGCTGCACCTTC. The chain combines TRBV2 with TRBJ1-2; perhaps TRBD1 as D (5 bases). Germline V gene data show CDR1 as SNHLY and CDR2 as FYNNEI. CDR3 length equals 11 residues.